Below are 14 T cell receptor beta chains sequenced from a single sample in a study of regulatory T cells in long-lasting Graves disease. The time point was: newly diagnosed GD, antithyroid drugs for less than 3 months. PBMC RNA was the source of the TCR library. Through Arm-PCR of CDR3 regions and iRepertoire HTBI primers, TCR beta libraries were built. TCRdb processed the multiplex PCR reads anew with MiXCR; each CDR3 protein has one entry. The sample gives 400,000 to 550,000 distinct CDR3 sequences, less than 20% of which show up once; 9.5% to 12% is in the top ten. These data are also associated with another study on T cells in Graves' hyperthyroidism and ophthalmopathy.

This material consisted of peripheral blood mononuclear cells (PBMCs), taken at new diagnosis, from a patient treated with antithyroid drugs. These receptors came from a woman aged 30 to 39 with Graves disease.

This clonotype has ten or more counts. This chain links TRBV10-3 with TRBJ1-2; no clear D. The CDR3 contains 12 residues. The germline V gene encodes CDR1 ENHRY and CDR2 SYGVKD. Trimming shortened V by 2 bases and J by 8 bases, and 9 bases separated the two germline ends. The chain's CDR3 is CAISESSWGYTF. CDR3 DNA: TGTGCCATCAGTGAGAGTTCTTGGGGCTACACCTTC.

This chain connects TRBV19 to TRBJ2-7; D ambiguous. The germline V gene has CDR1 LNHDA and CDR2 SQIVND (reference sequence). Deletions cut 5 bases from V and 3 bases from J, with 11 bases between. This CDR3 region has 13 residues. CDR3 protein: CASSSKGGYEQYF. Here the CDR3 DNA reads TGTGCCAGTAGTTCCAAGGGCGGCTACGAGCAGTACTTC.

The J gene is TRBJ1-3, the V gene TRBV5-1; 8 nucleotides agree with TRBD1. The germline gives CDR1 SGHRS, CDR2 YFSETQ. The V segment lost 4 bases and the J segment 0 bases; nucleotides outside the gene matches: 6. There are 16 residues in the CDR3. CDR3 sequence: CASSPGQALSGNTIYF. The CDR3 coding sequence is TGCGCCAGCAGCCCGGGACAGGCTCTCTCTGGAAACACCATATATTTT. The full variable domain, with the rest looked up from reference TRBV5-1 and TRBJ1-3, is KAGVTQTPRYLIKTRGQQVTLSCSPISGHRSVSWYQQTPGQGLQFLFEYFSETQRNKGNFPGRFSGRQFSNSRSEMNVSTLELGDSALYLCASSPGQALSGNTIYFGEGSWLTVV.

This clonotype was recorded at least ten times. The chain employs TRBV7-9 and TRBJ1-2, with D uncertain. The CDR3 sequence is 17 residues long. Germline lookup yields CDR1 SEHNR and CDR2 FQNEAQ (reference sequence). Deletions cut 3 bases from V and 4 bases from J, with 21 bases between. This chain's CDR3 is CASSFRAGADSLYGYTF. For the CDR3, the DNA is TGTGCCAGCAGCTTTAGGGCAGGAGCCGACTCACTCTATGGCTACACCTTC.

This clonotype was detected ten times or more. The V and J genes are TRBV3-1 and TRBJ2-1, with D possibly TRBD2 on 5 matching bases. With 1 base removed from V and 4 bases from J, the gap between germline ends came to 11 bases. The CDR3 has 15 residues. Germline-derived CDR1 and CDR2 are LGHDT and YNNKEL (reference sequence). CDR3 sequence (DNA): TGTGCCAGCAGCCAAGGCGGGTCTGGGTACAATGAGCAGTTCTTC. This sequence encodes CASSQGGSGYNEQFF.

This clonotype was recorded a few times. J is TRBJ2-7 and V is TRBV11-2, with a tentative D call TRBD1 (6 bases). The CDR3 spans 13 residues. The V end was cut by 1 base, the J end by 5 bases, with 9 bases between. Germline CDR1 SGHAT, CDR2 FQNNGV. CDR3 protein: CASSLGQGHEQYF. DNA of the CDR3: TGTGCCAGCAGCTTAGGCCAGGGGCACGAGCAGTACTTC.

The V gene is TRBV18, the J gene TRBJ1-1; no firm D call. Germline V gene data show CDR1 as KGHSH and CDR2 as LQKENI. CDR3 size: 15 residues. Trimming cost V 3 bases and J 3 bases, with 14 bases left between them. The CDR3 sequence: CASSPSVEGYTEAFF. CDR3 in DNA: TGTGCCAGCTCACCTTCAGTAGAGGGTTACACTGAAGCTTTCTTT. Full variable domain (missing parts from reference TRBV18 and TRBJ1-1): NAGVMQNPRHLVRRRGQEARLRCSPMKGHSHVYWYRQLPEEGLKFMVYLQKENIIDESGMPKERFSAEFPKEGPSILRIQQVVRGDSAAYFCASSPSVEGYTEAFFGQGTRLTVV.

This clonotype has at least ten counts. The chain employs TRBV30 and TRBJ1-5; no clear D gene. Deletions cut 3 bases from V and 2 bases from J, with 17 bases between. CDR3 size: 16 residues. Germline CDR1 GTSNPN, CDR2 SVGIG (reference sequence). CDR3 loop: CAWRSQGLMGNQPQHF. CDR3 bases: TGTGCCTGGAGATCGCAAGGCCTAATGGGCAATCAGCCCCAGCATTTT.

At least ten counts were recorded for this clonotype. The chain uses TRBV6-5 and TRBJ1-6, with TRBD1 as a possible D gene (5 bases). V was clipped by 4 bases and J by 6 bases, with 10 bases between them. Germline V gene sequence: CDR1 MNHEY, CDR2 SVGAGI. There are 14 residues in the CDR3. CDR3 sequence reads: CASSFTRGNSPLHF. The CDR3 DNA reads as TGTGCCAGCAGTTTTACAAGGGGTAATTCACCCCTCCACTTT.

This clonotype has only a few counts. This chain joins TRBV29-1 and TRBJ2-3; 9 positions agree with TRBD2. Germline-derived CDR1 and CDR2 are SQVTM and ANQGSEA. Unmatched junction bases numbered 16, after V lost 7 bases and J lost 14 bases. The CDR3 is made up of 13 amino acids. The DNA for the CDR3 is TGCAGCGCTCGGCCCACTGGCGGGAGGGATTGGTATTTT. Its protein product is CSARPTGGRDWYF.

V usage is TRBV10-3 and J usage is TRBJ2-3; D ambiguous. The CDR3 totals 14 residues. Germline loops: CDR1 ENHRY, CDR2 SYGVKD. The V end was cut by 11 bases, the J end by 1 base, with 16 bases between. This chain's CDR3 is CAARTDSGTDTQYF. In DNA form, the CDR3 reads TGTGCCGCGAGGACGGATTCCGGCACAGATACGCAGTATTTT.

This clonotype was picked up many times. The CDR3 loop is CSVPNEREVTDTQYF. The CDR3 DNA follows: TGCAGTGTCCCGAACGAGCGGGAGGTCACAGATACGCAGTATTTT. This chain links TRBV20-1 with TRBJ2-3, with 9 bases matching TRBD2. The junction had 10 bases not matched to a gene; V was cut back by 7 bases and J by 2 bases. CDR3 size: 15 residues. Germline V gene sequence: CDR1 DFQATT, CDR2 SNEGSKA (reference sequence).

This clonotype was counted at least ten times. The rearrangement links TRBV5-5 to TRBJ2-1; the D is unclear. Trimming took off 2 bases at V and 0 bases at J, with 12 bases between the two ends. Germline values: CDR1 SGHKS, CDR2 YYEKEE (reference sequence). This CDR3 is built from 16 residues. The CDR3 DNA reads as TGTGCCAGCAGCTTCGTGTTGGGTAGCTCCTACAATGAGCAGTTCTTC. It specifies CASSFVLGSSYNEQFF.

In its sample, this clonotype was seen many times. CDR3: CATSGGTTSYNEQFF. The CDR3 bases are TGTGCCACCAGTGGCGGGACCACCTCCTACAATGAGCAGTTCTTC. The V call is TRBV24-1, the J call TRBJ2-1; weak D call: TRBD2 (6 bases). V was shortened by 5 bases and J by 0 bases, with 10 bases between the two germline ends. The CDR3 is made up of 15 amino acids. CDR1 KGHDR and CDR2 SFDVKD come from the germline V gene.